The clone carrying this T cell receptor beta chain is a singleton in its sample. The antigen is unknown. Assay used: immunoSEQ multiplex PCR; TCRdb lists only in-frame clones, some missing. The sample consists of over 110,000 clones, roughly 92% of them appearing once. The CDR3 runs to 13 residues. Germline V gene sequence: CDR1 MDHEN, CDR2 SYDVKM. V lost 6 bases and J lost 4; bases outside the gene matches: 4. This sample stems from a study of T cell responses to AZD1222 COVID-19 vaccine. Regarding the study as a whole: Unmutated variant regions are reportedly the target of nearly half of TCRs that are spike-specific.

This sequence joins TRBV28 and TRBJ1-2, with TRBD1 matching 8 bases. The sequence was collected from an adult in good health. The sample in question was peripheral blood, obtained on day 0 of AZD1222 vaccination. The CDR3 is CASRTGVAYGYTF. CDR3 nucleotide sequence: TGTGCCAGCAGGACAGGGGTTGCCTATGGCTACACCTTC.